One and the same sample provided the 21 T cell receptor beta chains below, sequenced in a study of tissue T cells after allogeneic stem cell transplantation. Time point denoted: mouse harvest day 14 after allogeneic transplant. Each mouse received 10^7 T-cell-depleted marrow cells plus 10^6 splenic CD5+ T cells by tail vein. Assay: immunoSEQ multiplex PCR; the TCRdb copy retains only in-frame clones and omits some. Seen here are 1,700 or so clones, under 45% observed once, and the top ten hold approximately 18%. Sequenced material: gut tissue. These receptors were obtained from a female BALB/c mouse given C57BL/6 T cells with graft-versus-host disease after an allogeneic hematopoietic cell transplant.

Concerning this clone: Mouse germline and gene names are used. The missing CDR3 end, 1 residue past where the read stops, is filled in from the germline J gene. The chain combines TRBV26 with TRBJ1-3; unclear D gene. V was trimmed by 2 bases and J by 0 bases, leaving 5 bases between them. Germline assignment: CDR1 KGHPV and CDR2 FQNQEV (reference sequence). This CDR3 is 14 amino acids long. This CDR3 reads CASSLPNSGNTLYF. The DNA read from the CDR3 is TGTGCCAGCAGTCTGCCAAATTCTGGAAATACGCTCTAT.

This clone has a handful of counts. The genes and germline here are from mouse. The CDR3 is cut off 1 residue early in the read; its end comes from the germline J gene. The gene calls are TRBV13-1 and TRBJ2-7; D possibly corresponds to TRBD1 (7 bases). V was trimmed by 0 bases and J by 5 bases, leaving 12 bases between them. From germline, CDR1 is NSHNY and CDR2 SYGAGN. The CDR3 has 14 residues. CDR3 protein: CASSDAGGRNEQYF. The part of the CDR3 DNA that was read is TGTGCCAGCAGTGATGCAGGGGGGAGGAATGAACAGTAC.

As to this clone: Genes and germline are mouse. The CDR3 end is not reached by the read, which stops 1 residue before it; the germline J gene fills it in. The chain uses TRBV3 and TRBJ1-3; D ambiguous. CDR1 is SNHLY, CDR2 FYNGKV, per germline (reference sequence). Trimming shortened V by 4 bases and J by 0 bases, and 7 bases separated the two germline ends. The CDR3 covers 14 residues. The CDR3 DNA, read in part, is TGTGCCAGCAGCTCGCCAGATTCTGGAAATACGCTCTAT. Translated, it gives CASSSPDSGNTLY. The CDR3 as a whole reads CASSSPDSGNTLYF.

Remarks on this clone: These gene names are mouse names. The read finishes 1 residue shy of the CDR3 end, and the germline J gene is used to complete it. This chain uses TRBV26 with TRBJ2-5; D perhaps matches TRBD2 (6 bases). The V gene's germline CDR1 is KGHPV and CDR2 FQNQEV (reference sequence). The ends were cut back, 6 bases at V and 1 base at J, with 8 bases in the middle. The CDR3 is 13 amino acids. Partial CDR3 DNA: TGTGCCAGCAGCCCTGGGGACCAAGACACCCAGTAC. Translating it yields CASSPGDQDTQY. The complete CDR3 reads CASSPGDQDTQYF. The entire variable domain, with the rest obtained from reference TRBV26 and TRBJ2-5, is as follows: NSKVIQTPRYLVKGQGQKAKMRCIPEKGHPVVFWYQQNKNNEFKFLINFQNQEVLQQIDMTEKRFSAECPSNSPCSLEIQSSEAGDSALYLCASSPGDQDTQYFGPGTRLLVL.

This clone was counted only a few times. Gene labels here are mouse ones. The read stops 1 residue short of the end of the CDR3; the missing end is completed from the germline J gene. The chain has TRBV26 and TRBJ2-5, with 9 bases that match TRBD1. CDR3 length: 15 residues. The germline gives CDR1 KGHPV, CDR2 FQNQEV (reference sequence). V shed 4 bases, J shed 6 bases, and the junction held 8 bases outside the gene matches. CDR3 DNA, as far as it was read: TGTGCCAGCAGTCAGGGACAGGGAAAGAGGGACACCCAGTAC. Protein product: CASSQGQGKRDTQY. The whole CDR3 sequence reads CASSQGQGKRDTQYF.

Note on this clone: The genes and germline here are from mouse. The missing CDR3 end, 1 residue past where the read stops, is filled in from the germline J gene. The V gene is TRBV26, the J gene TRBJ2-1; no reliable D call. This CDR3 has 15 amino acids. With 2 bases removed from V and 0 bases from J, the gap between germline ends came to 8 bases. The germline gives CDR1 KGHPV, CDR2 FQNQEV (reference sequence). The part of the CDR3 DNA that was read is TGTGCCAGCAGTCTGGAGGGAATTAACTATGCTGAGCAGTTC. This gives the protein CASSLEGINYAEQF. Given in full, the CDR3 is CASSLEGINYAEQFF.

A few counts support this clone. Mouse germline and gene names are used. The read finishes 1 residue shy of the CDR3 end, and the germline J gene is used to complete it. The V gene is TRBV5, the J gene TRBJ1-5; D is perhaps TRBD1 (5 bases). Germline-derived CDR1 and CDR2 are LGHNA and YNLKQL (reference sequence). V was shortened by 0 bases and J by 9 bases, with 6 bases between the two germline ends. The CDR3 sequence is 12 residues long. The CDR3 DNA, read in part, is TGTGCCAGCAGCCAAGAGAGGGGGGCTCCGCTT. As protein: CASSQERGAPL. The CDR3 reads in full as CASSQERGAPLF.

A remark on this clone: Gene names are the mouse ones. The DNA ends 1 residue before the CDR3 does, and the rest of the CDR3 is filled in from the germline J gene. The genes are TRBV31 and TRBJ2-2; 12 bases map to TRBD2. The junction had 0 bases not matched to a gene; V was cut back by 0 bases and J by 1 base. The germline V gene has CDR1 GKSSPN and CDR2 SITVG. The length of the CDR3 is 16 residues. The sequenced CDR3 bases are TGTGCCTGGAGTCTGGGACTGGGGGGAAACACCGGGCAGCTCTAC. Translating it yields CAWSLGLGGNTGQLY. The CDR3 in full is CAWSLGLGGNTGQLYF.

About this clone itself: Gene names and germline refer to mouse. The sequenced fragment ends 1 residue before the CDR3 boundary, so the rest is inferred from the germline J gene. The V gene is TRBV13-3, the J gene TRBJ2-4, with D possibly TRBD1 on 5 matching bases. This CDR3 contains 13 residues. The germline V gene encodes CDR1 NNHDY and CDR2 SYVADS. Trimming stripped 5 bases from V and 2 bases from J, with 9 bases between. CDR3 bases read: TGTGCCAGCAGGCTCAGGGTTCAAAACACCTTGTAC. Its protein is CASRLRVQNTLY. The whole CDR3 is CASRLRVQNTLYF.

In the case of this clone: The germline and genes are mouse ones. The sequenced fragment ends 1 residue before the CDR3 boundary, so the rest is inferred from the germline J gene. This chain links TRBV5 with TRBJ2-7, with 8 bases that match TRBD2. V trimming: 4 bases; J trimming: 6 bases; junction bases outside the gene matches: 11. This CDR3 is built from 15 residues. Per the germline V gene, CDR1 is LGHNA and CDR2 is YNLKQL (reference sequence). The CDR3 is CASSRPPWGGPEQYF. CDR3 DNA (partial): TGTGCCAGCAGCCGCCCCCCGTGGGGGGGGCCTGAACAGTAC.

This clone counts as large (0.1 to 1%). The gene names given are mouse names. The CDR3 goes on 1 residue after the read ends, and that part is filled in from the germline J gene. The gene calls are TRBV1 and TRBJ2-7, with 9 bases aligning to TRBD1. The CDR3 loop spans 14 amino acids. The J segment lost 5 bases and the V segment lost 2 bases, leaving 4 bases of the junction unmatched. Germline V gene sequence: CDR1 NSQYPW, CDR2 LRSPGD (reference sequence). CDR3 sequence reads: CTCSARDRGDEQYF. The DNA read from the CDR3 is TGCACCTGCAGTGCACGCGACAGGGGGGATGAACAGTAC.

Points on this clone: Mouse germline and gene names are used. The CDR3 loop reads CASSDWGKNTLYF. CDR3 DNA, as far as it was read: TGTGCCAGCAGCGACTGGGGGAAAAACACCTTGTAC. This sequence joins TRBV26 and TRBJ2-4; TRBD2 aligns across 9 bases. The DNA ends 1 residue before the CDR3 does, and the rest of the CDR3 is filled in from the germline J gene. The CDR3 covers 13 residues. J lost 4 bases, V lost 6 bases, and 2 bases had no gene match. Germline CDR1 reads KGHPV; CDR2 reads FQNQEV (reference sequence).

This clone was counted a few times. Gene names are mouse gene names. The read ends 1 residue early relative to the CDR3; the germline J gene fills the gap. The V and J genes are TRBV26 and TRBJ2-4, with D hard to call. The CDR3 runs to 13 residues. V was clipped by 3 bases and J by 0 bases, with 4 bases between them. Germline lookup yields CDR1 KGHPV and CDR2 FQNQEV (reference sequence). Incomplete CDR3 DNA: TGTGCCAGCAGTCTTTACAGTCAAAACACCTTGTAC. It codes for CASSLYSQNTLY. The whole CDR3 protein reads CASSLYSQNTLYF.

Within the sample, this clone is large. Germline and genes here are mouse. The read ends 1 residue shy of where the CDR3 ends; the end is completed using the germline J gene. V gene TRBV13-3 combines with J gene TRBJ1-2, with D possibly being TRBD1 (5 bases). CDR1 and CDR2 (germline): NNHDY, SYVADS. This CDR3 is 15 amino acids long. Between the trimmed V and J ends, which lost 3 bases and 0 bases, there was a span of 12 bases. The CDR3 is CASSAGREANSDYTF. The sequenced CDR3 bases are TGTGCCAGCAGTGCAGGGAGGGAAGCAAACTCCGACTACACC.

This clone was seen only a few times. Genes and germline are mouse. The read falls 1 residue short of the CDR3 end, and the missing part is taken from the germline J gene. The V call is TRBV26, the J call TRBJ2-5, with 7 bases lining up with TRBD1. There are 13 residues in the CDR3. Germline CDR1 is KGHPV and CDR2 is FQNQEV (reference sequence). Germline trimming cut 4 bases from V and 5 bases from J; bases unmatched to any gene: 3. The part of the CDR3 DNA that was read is TGTGCCAGCAGTCGACAGGGTGGAGACACCCAGTAC. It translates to CASSRQGGDTQY. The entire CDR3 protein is CASSRQGGDTQYF.

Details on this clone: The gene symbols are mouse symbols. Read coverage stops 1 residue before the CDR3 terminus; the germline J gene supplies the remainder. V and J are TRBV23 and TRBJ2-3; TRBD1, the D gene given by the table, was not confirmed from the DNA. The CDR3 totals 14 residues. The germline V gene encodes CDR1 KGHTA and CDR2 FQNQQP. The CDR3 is CSSSLQGSAETLYF. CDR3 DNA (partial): TGCTCCAGCAGTCTCCAGGGTAGTGCAGAAACGCTGTAT.

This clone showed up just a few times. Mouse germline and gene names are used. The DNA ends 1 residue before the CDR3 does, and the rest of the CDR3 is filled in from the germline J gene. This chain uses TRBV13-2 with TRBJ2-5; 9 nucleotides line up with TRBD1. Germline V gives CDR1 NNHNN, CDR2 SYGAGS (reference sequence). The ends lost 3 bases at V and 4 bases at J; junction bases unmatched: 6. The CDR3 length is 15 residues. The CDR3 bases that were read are TGTGCCAGCGGTGGGCCCCGGGACAGGGAAGACACCCAGTAC. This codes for CASGGPRDREDTQY. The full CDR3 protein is CASGGPRDREDTQYF.

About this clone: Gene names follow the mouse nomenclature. This CDR3 reads CASSPQGGVNQDTQYF. The CDR3 bases that were read are TGTGCCAGCAGCCCTCAGGGGGGGGTTAACCAAGACACCCAGTAC. V usage is TRBV2 and J usage is TRBJ2-5; D may match TRBD1 or TRBD2 (7 bases each). The CDR3 is cut off 1 residue early in the read; its end comes from the germline J gene. This CDR3 spans 16 amino acids. V shed 4 bases and J shed 0 bases, with 14 bases lying between them. CDR1 and CDR2 (germline): LGHNA, YSYQKL.

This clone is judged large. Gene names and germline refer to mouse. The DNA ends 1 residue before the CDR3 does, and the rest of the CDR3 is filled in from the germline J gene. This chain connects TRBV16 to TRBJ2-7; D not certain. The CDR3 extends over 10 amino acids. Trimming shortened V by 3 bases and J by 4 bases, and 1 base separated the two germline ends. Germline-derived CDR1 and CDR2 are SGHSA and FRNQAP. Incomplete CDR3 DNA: TGTGCAAGCAGCTTTTATGAACAGTAC. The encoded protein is CASSFYEQY. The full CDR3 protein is CASSFYEQYF. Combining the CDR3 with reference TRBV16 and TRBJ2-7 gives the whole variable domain NAGVIQTPRHKVTGKGQEATLWCEPISGHSAVFWYRQTIVQGLEFLTYFRNQAPIDDSGMPKERFSAQMPNQSHSTLKIQSTQPQDSAVYLCASSFYEQYFGPGTRLTVL.

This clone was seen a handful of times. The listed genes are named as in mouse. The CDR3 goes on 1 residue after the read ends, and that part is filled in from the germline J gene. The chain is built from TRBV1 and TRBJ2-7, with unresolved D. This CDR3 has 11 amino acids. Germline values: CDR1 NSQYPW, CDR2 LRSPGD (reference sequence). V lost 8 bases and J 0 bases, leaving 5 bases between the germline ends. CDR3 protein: CTCGFSYEQYF. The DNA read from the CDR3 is TGCACCTGCGGTTTCTCCTATGAACAGTAC. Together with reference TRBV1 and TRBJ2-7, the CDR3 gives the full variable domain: VTLLEQNPRWRLVPRGQAVNLRCILKNSQYPWMSWYQQDLQKQLQWLFTLRSPGDKEVKSLPGADYLATRVTDTELRLQVANMSQGRTLYCTCGFSYEQYFGPGTRLTVL.

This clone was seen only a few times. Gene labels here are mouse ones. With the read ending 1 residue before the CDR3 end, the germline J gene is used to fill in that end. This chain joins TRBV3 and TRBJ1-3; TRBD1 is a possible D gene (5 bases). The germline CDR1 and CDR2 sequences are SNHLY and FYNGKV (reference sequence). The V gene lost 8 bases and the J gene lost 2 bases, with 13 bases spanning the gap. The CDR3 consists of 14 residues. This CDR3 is CASSNRGAGNTLYF. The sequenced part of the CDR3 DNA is TGTGCCAGCTCCAACCGGGGGGCTGGAAATACGCTCTAT.